This T cell receptor (beta chain) appears in the sequencing data of a study of graft-versus-host responses after intestinal transplantation. Study background: Recipients obtained multivisceral, liver-intestinal, or isolated intestinal transplants. Once they had received anti-thymocyte globulin induction, all recipients took tacrolimus and steroids for roughly three years. Study conclusions and caveats: Peak GvH clone levels in circulation were associated with early post-transplant HvG declines.

Concerning this clone: The antigen is not known.

The CDR3 length is 15 residues. The ends were cut back, 4 bases at V and 5 bases at J, with 19 bases in the middle. Germline lookup yields CDR1 SGHRS and CDR2 YFSETQ. Sequencing was performed with immunoSEQ multiplex PCR; in TCRdb, only in-frame clones are kept and a portion is missing. The table includes some 100,000 clones, roughly 92% detected once. This receptor was obtained from a human donor who was the organ donor for an intestinal transplant. The sequencing used unstimulated CD8+ T cells sorted from spleen or lymph node cells, collected before transplant. V and J are TRBV5-1 and TRBJ2-7; tentatively, D is TRBD2 (8 bases). The CDR3 protein is CASSDGGGQGDEQYF. The CDR3 bases are TGCGCCAGCAGCGACGGGGGGGGTCAGGGGGACGAGCAGTACTTC. Full variable domain (remainder filled in from reference TRBV5-1 and TRBJ2-7): KAGVTQTPRYLIKTRGQQVTLSCSPISGHRSVSWYQQTPGQGLQFLFEYFSETQRNKGNFPGRFSGRQFSNSRSEMNVSTLELGDSALYLCASSDGGGQGDEQYFGPGTRLTVT.